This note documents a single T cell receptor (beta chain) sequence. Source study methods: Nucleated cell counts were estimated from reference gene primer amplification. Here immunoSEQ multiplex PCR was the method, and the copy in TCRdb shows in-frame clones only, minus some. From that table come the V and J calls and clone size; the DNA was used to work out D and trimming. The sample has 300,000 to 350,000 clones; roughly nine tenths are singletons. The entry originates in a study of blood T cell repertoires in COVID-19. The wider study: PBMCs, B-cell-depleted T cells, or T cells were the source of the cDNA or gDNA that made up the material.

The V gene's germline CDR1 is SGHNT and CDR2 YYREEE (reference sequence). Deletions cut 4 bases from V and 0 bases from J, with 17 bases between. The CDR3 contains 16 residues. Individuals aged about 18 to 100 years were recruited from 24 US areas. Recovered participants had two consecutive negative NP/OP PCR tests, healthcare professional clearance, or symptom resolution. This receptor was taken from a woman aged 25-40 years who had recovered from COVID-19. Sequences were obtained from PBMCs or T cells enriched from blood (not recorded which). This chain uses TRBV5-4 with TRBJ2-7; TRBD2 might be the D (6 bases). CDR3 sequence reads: CASSRGGAGISYEQYF. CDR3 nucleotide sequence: TGTGCCAGCAGCCGTGGAGGCGCGGGGATCTCCTACGAGCAGTACTTC.